This entry concerns a single TCR beta chain. The CDR3 length is 17 residues. The ends were cut back, 0 bases at V and 7 bases at J, with 19 bases in the middle. Germline V gene sequence: CDR1 SGHNT, CDR2 YYREEE (reference sequence). The entry originates in a study of shared clonotypes between healthy human individuals. Only in-frame clones appear in the TCRdb table, and some are missing; sequencing was by immunoSEQ multiplex PCR. The table has about 2 million clones, 85% to 95% seen once; the top ten hold around 0.13%. The source is a man younger than 35 in good health. The chain uses TRBV5-4 and TRBJ1-4; D not certain. Sequenced: naive CD4+ T cells sorted from blood. As to subset: CD45RA+ positively selected. Here the CDR3 reads CASSLGTGPREGEKLFF. CDR3 nucleotides: TGTGCCAGCAGCTTGGGAACCGGGCCCCGGGAAGGTGAAAAACTGTTTTTT.